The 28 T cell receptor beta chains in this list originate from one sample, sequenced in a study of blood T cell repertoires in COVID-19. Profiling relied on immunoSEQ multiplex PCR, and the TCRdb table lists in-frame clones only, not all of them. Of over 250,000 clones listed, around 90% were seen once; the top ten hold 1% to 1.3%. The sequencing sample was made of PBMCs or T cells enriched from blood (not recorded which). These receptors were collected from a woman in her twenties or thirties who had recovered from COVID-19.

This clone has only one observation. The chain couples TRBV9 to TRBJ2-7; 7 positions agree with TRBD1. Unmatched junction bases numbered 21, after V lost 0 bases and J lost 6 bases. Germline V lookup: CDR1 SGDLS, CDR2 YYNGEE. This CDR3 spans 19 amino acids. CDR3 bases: TGTGCCAGCAGCGTAGGACAGGGTGGGCTAGCAGGAGTGGTCGGCGAGCAGTACTTC. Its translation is CASSVGQGGLAGVVGEQYF.

CDR3 in DNA: TGCGCCAGCAGCTTGGCCGAGGAGGGGGAGACCCAGTACTTC. Amino acids: CASSLAEEGETQYF. The chain recombines TRBV5-1 with TRBJ2-5; D is perhaps TRBD2 (6 bases). V was trimmed by 0 bases and J by 5 bases, leaving 11 bases between them. The germline CDR1 and CDR2 sequences are SGHRS and YFSETQ. This CDR3 contains 14 residues.

In DNA, the CDR3 is TGCGCCAGCAGCTTGGGTCTATCCGGGACAGTGATGAATAAAGTGAAGTATTTT. It specifies CASSLGLSGTVMNKVKYF. The chain couples TRBV5-1 to TRBJ2-3; 7 nucleotides line up with TRBD1. Trimming at V came to 0 bases and at J to 13 bases, leaving 23 bases not matched to a gene. This CDR3 has 18 residues. Germline CDR1 and CDR2: SGHRS and YFSETQ. The full variable domain, in which reference TRBV5-1 and TRBJ2-3 provide the parts outside the CDR3, is KAGVTQTPRYLIKTRGQQVTLSCSPISGHRSVSWYQQTPGQGLQFLFEYFSETQRNKGNFPGRFSGRQFSNSRSEMNVSTLELGDSALYLCASSLGLSGTVMNKVKYFGPGTRLTVL.

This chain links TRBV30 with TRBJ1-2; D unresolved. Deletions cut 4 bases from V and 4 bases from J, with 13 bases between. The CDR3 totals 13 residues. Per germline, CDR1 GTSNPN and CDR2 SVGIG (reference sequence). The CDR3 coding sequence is TGTGCCTGGACGGCAGGCGATAGCTATGGCTACACCTTC. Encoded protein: CAWTAGDSYGYTF.

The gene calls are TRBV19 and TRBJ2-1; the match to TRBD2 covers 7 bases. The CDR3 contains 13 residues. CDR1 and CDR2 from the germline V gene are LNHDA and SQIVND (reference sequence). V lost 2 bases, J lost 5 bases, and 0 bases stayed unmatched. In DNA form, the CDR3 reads TGTGCCAGTAGTATAACTAGCGACAATGAGCAGTTCTTC. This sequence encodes CASSITSDNEQFF.

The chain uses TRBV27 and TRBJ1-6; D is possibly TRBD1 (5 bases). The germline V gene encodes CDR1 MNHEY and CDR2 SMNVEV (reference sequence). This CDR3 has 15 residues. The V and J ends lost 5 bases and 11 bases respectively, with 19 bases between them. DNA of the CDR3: TGTGCCAGCAGTCCCCCCGCAAGGGGTGGTGCACCCCTCCACTTT. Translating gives CASSPPARGGAPLHF.

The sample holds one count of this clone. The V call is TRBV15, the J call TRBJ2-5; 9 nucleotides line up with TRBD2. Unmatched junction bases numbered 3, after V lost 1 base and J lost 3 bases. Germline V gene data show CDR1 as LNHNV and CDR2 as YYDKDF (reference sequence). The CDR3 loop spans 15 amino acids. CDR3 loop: CATSRVVAGEETQYF. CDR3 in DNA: TGTGCCACCAGCAGAGTGGTAGCGGGAGAAGAGACCCAGTACTTC.

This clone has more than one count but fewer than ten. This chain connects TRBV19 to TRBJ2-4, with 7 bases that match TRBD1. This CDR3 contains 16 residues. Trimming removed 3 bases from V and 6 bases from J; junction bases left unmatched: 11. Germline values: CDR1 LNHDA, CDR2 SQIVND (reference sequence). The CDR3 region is CASSIYPPTGTNIQYF. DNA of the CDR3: TGTGCCAGTAGTATTTATCCCCCGACAGGGACAAACATTCAGTACTTC. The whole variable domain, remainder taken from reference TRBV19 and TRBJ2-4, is DGGITQSPKYLFRKEGQNVTLSCEQNLNHDAMYWYRQDPGQGLRLIYYSQIVNDFQKGDIAEGYSVSREKKESFPLTVTSAQKNPTAFYLCASSIYPPTGTNIQYFGAGTRLSVL.

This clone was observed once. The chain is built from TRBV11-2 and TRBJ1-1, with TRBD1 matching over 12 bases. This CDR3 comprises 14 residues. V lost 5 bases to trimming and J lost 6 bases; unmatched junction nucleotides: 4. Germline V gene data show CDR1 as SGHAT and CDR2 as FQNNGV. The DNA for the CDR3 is TGTGCCAGCAGCAGGGGACAGGGGGCCTCTGAAGCTTTCTTT. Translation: CASSRGQGASEAFF.

The DNA of the CDR3 is TGTGCCAGCAGCCCGGAGGCCCTAGCGGGAGCCAAAAACATTCAGTACTTC. Translating it yields CASSPEALAGAKNIQYF. The rearrangement uses TRBV5-4 and TRBJ2-4; 8 positions agree with TRBD2. V lost 4 bases to trimming and J lost 0 bases; unmatched junction nucleotides: 9. This CDR3 has 17 residues. The germline gives CDR1 SGHNT, CDR2 YYREEE (reference sequence).

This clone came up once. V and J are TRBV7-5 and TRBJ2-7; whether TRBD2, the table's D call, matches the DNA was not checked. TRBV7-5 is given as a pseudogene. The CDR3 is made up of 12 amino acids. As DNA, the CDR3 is TGTGCCAGTGGGACTAGCGTGTACGAGCAGTACTTC. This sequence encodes CASGTSVYEQYF.

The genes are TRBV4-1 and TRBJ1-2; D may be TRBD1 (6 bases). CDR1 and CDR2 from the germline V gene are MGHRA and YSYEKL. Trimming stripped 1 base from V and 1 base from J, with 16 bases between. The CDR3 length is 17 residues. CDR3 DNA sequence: TGCGCCAGCAGCCAAGGGGGGTCCGAGGGGGTTAACTATGGCTACACCTTC. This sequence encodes CASSQGGSEGVNYGYTF.

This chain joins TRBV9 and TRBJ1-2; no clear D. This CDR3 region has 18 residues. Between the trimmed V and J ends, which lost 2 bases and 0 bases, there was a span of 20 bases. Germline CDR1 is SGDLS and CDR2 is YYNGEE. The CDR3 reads CASSVDVNAGLSNYGYTF. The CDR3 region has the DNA TGTGCCAGCAGCGTTGACGTAAATGCAGGCCTATCTAACTATGGCTACACCTTC.

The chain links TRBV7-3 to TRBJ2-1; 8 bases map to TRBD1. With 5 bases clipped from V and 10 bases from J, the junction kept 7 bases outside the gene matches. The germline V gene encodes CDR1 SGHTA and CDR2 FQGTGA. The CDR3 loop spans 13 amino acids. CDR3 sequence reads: CASSPTGGGEQFF. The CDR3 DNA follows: TGTGCCAGCAGCCCCACAGGGGGTGGGGAGCAGTTCTTC.

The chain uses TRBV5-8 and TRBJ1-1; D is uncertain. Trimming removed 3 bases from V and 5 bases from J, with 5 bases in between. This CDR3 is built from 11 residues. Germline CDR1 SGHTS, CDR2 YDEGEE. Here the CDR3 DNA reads TGTGCCAGCAGCTCCCGTACTGAAGCTTTCTTT. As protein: CASSSRTEAFF.

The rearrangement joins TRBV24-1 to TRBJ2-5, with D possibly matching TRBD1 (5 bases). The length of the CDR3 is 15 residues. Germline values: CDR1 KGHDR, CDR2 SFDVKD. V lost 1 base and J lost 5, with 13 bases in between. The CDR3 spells CATSDLSQGGETQYF. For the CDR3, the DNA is TGTGCCACCAGTGATTTAAGTCAGGGTGGGGAGACCCAGTACTTC.

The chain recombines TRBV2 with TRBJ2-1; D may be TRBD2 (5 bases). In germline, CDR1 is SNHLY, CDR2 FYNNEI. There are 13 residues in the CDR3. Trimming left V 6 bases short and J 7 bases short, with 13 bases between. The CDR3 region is CASRDPPGNEQFF. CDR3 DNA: TGTGCCAGCAGAGACCCCCCGGGGAATGAGCAGTTCTTC.

CDR3 nucleotides: TGTGCCAGCGGGACAGGGGTTCACTACGAGCAGTACTTC. Translating it yields CASGTGVHYEQYF. The chain uses TRBV27 and TRBJ2-7, with TRBD1 matching 10 bases. This CDR3 has 13 amino acids. The trim removed 8 bases at V and 3 bases at J, leaving 4 bases unmatched. Germline assignment: CDR1 MNHEY and CDR2 SMNVEV (reference sequence).

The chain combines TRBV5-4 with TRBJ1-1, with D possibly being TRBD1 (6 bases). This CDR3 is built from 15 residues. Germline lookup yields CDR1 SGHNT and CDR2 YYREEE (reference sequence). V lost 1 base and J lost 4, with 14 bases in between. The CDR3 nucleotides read TGTGCCAGCAGCTTGAAGTCAGGGGCCCGCACTGAAGCTTTCTTT. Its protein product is CASSLKSGARTEAFF. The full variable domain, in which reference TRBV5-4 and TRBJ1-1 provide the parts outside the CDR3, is ETGVTQSPTHLIKTRGQQVTLRCSSQSGHNTVSWYQQALGQGPQFIFQYYREEENGRGNFPPRFSGLQFPNYSSELNVNALELDDSALYLCASSLKSGARTEAFFGQGTRLTVV.

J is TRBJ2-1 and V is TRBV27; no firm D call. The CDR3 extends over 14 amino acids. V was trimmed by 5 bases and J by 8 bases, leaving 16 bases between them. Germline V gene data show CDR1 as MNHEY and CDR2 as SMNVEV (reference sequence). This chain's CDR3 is CASSPEWLGYEQFF. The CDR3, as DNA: TGTGCCAGCAGTCCGGAGTGGCTAGGATATGAGCAGTTCTTC.

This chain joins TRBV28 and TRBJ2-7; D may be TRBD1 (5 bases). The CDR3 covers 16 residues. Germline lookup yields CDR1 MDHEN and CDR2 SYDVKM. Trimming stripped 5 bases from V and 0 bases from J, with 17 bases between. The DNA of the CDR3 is TGTGCCAGCAGTCTACTTGGGGCAGGCGACTCCTACGAGCAGTACTTC. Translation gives CASSLLGAGDSYEQYF.

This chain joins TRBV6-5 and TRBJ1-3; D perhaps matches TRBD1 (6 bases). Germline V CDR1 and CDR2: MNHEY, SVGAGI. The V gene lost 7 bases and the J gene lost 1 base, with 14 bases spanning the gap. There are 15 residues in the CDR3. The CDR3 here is CASTRQAYSGNTIYF. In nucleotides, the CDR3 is TGTGCCAGCACCAGACAGGCGTATTCTGGAAACACCATATATTTT.

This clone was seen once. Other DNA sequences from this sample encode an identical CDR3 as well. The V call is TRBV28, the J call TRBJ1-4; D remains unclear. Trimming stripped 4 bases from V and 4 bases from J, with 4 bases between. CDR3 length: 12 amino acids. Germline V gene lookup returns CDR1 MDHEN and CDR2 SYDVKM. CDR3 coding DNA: TGTGCCAGCAGTTCCCGTAATGAAAAACTGTTTTTT. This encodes CASSSRNEKLFF. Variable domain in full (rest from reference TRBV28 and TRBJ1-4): DVKVTQSSRYLVKRTGEKVFLECVQDMDHENMFWYRQDPGLGLRLIYFSYDVKMKEKGDIPEGYSVSREKKERFSLILESASTNQTSMYLCASSSRNEKLFFGSGTQLSVL.

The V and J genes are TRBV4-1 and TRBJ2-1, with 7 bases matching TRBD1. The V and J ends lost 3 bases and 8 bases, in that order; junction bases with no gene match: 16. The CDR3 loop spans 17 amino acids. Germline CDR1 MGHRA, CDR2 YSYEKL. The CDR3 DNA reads TGCGCCAGCAGCCACAGTAAGAGGGGGCAGTTGGAAGATGAGCAGTTCTTC. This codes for CASSHSKRGQLEDEQFF.

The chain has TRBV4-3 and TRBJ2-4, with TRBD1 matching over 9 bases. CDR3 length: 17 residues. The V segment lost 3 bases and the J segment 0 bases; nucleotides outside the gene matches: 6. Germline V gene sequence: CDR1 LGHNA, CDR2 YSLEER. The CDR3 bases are TGCGCCAGCAGCCAGCTACAGGGGGCTGTAGCCAAAAACATTCAGTACTTC. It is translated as CASSQLQGAVAKNIQYF.

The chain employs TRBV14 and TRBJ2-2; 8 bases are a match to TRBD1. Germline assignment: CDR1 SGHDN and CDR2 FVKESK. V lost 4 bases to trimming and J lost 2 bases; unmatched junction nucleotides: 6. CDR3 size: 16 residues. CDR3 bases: TGTGCCAGCAGCCGCACAGGGGGTCTTAACACCGGGGAGCTGTTTTTT. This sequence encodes CASSRTGGLNTGELFF.

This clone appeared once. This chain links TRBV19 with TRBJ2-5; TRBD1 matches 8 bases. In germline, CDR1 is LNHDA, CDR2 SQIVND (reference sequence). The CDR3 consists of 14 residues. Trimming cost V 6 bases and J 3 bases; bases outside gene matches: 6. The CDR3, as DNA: TGTGCCAGTAGCCCAACGACAGGGGAAGAGACCCAGTACTTC. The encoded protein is CASSPTTGEETQYF.

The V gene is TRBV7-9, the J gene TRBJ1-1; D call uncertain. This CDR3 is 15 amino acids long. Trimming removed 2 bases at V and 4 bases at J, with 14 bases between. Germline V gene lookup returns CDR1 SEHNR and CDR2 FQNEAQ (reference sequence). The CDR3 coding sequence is TGTGCCAGCAGCTTACGTCGAGGGCACATCACTGAAGCTTTCTTT. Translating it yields CASSLRRGHITEAFF.